This T cell receptor beta chain was sequenced during a study of identical twins. Comment on this clonotype: Its antigen is unknown.

Study-wide results and limits: Recombination models fit unrelated individuals' TCR alpha sharing but underestimated twins'.

TCRdb recomputed calls from the 5' RACE reads with MiXCR, one row per CDR3 protein. The table has 300,000 to 400,000 distinct CDR3 sequences, around an eighth seen once. In germline, CDR1 is DFQATT, CDR2 SNEGSKA (reference sequence). V was trimmed by 6 bases and J by 2 bases, leaving 16 bases between them. This CDR3 is built from 14 residues. The same data also went into a second study, on yellow fever vaccine responses in identical twins.

This clonotype originated in a young woman in good health. Sequencing input: CD8+ T cells sorted from blood. This rearrangement joins TRBV20-1 to TRBJ1-2; possible D gene TRBD1, 6 bases. The CDR3 sequence: CSAHLRTENYGYTF. In DNA, the CDR3 is TGCAGTGCACACCTCAGGACAGAAAACTATGGCTACACCTTC.